This T cell receptor (beta chain) is drawn from a study of T cells in Graves' hyperthyroidism and ophthalmopathy. Whole-study findings and limits: Model predictions of ophthalmopathy came a median 6.5 months before onset.

Hyperthyroidism was newly diagnosed in patients aged 18 to 65 (duration under 2 months). Researchers took RNA transcripts and amplified the TCR beta CDR3 regions from them. In the first-round RT-PCR of the TCR CDR3, the HTBI primer set was used. TCRdb reprocessed the multiplex PCR reads with MiXCR, giving one entry per CDR3 protein. The table lists under 650,000 distinct CDR3 sequences, about a sixth of them singletons. This clonotype was recorded at least ten times. Its antigen is undetermined. This CDR3 region has 15 residues. V was trimmed by 7 bases and J by 0 bases, leaving 12 bases between them. The germline V gene has CDR1 SGHAT and CDR2 FQNNGV.

Sequenced material: blood. The clonotype originates from a woman aged 30 to 39 with Graves' hyperthyroidism. The chain links TRBV11-2 to TRBJ2-2; tentative D call: TRBD2 (5 bases). CDR3 nucleotide sequence: TGTGCCAGCAACCCATCACTAGCGAACACCGGGGAGCTGTTTTTT. This gives the protein CASNPSLANTGELFF.